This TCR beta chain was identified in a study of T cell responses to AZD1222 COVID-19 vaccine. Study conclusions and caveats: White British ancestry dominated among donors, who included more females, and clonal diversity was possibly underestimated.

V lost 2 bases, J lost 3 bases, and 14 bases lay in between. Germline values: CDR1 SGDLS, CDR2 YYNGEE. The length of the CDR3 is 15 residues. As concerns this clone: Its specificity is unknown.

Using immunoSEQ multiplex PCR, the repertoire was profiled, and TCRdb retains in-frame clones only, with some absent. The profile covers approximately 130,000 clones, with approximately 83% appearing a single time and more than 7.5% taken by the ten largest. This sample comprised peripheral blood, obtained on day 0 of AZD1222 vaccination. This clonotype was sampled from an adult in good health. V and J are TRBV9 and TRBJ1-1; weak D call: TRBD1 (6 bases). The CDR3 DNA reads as TGTGCCAGCAGCGTCACCGGGACACCAGACACTGAAGCTTTCTTT. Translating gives CASSVTGTPDTEAFF.